This TCR beta chain was sequenced in a study of blood T cell repertoires in COVID-19. Overall study: The United States, Italy and Spain provided the acute and convalescent COVID-19 samples.

V gave up 4 bases and J gave up 1 base; unmatched junction bases: 9. CDR3 length: 16 amino acids. Germline V gene data show CDR1 as SEHNR and CDR2 as FQNEAQ (reference sequence). Method: immunoSEQ multiplex PCR; TCRdb's copy keeps in-frame clones and lacks some. Of 230,000 or so clones in the sample, roughly 84% were seen once. The specimen was peripheral blood. The J gene is TRBJ2-5, the V gene TRBV7-9, with 7 bases fitting TRBD1. This clonotype was obtained from a man aged 35-49 years with active or convalescent COVID-19. CDR3 protein: CASSSYRGQTQETQYF. As DNA, the CDR3 is TGTGCCAGCAGCTCGTACAGGGGACAGACCCAAGAGACCCAGTACTTC.